The clone carrying this T cell receptor (beta chain) was counted a single time. Multiplex touch-down PCR with TRB-A/B primers amplified rearranged V-D-J TRB sequences. Using its own MiXCR run on the multiplex PCR reads, TCRdb lists one record per CDR3 protein. Of 2,500 to 3,000 distinct CDR3 sequences in the sample, 28% are singletons; the top ten hold 7.5% to 10%. The CDR3 contains 14 residues. The germline V gene has CDR1 LNHDA and CDR2 SQIVND (reference sequence). V was shortened by 6 bases and J by 5 bases, with 15 bases between the two germline ends. This specimen comes from a study of T cell repertoires in aging, cancer and after chemotherapy. The template was genomic DNA from peripheral blood, not RNA.

The receptor was derived from a human donor with a solid tumor. The rearrangement links TRBV19 to TRBJ2-3; perhaps TRBD1 as D (6 bases). The material sequenced was blood. The CDR3 region has the DNA TGTGCCAGTAGCACAGGGCAGGGTGTAGATACGCAGTATTTT. This translates into CASSTGQGVDTQYF.